The present entry profiles one T cell receptor beta chain with its context. Its antigen is still unknown. The CDR3 is made up of 14 amino acids. Germline V lookup: CDR1 SGHVS, CDR2 FNYEAQ. V shed 5 bases and J shed 6 bases, with 14 bases lying between them. The data are from a study of T cell repertoires in cytomegalovirus infection. Study observations and caveats: CMV carriers with the relevant HLA were identified by cumulative public TCR beta family frequency.

TCRdb fed the reads into MiXCR, producing one record per CDR3 protein. This sample has around 750,000 distinct CDR3 sequences, with about 31% found just once. This receptor was taken from a human donor in good health (CMV status not recorded). Some clones in this sample may be carry-over from other donors' samples. The chain carries TRBV7-6 and TRBJ1-5, with D maybe TRBD1 (5 bases). The source was cultured CD8+ T cells from PBMCs, collected from culture after CMV antigen stimulation. CDR3: CASSPGGVIQPQHF. The CDR3, as DNA: TGTGCCAGCAGCCCGGGGGGGGTCATTCAGCCCCAGCATTTT.